This T cell receptor beta chain appears in the sequencing data of a study of T cell changes during pregnancy in multiple sclerosis. TCRdb's table, derived via immunoSEQ multiplex PCR, lists solely in-frame clones and lacks some. In the table there are 85,000 to 120,000 clones, 91% of which are singletons. This clonotype was obtained from a female donor with multiple sclerosis, enrolled in a pregnancy study. Sequences were derived from peripheral blood, sampled before pregnancy.

This CDR3 is CASSKLAGQAYGYTF. CDR3 sequence (DNA): TGTGCCAGCAGTAAACTTGCGGGACAGGCTTATGGCTACACCTTC. This rearrangement joins TRBV6-6 to TRBJ1-2; TRBD1 matches at 8 bases. There are 15 residues in the CDR3. Germline V lookup: CDR1 MNHNY, CDR2 SVGAGI (reference sequence). V was clipped by 5 bases and J by 5 bases; unmatched bases: 10.